The rows below give T cell receptor beta chains drawn from one sample of a study of T cell repertoires in cytomegalovirus infection. TCRdb itself ran the reads through MiXCR, one entry per CDR3 protein. The sample has about 110,000 distinct CDR3 sequences; roughly 30% are singletons. No antigen has been identified for these receptors. The input for sequencing was CD8+ T cells from cultured PBMCs, taken from culture after CMV antigen stimulation. The receptors derive from a human donor in good health (CMV status not recorded). Some clones in this sample may be carry-over from other donors' samples. CDR3s include the opening cysteine and the closing phenylalanine or tryptophan. D genes are given only for firm matches. Not all rows give a size; the values are once, few, many and, for expanded clones, a class.

TRBV6-1,few,14,TRBD1,TRBJ1-1,TGTGCCAGCTTTTCAGGGGGCTGGGCCACTGAAGCTTTCTTT,CASFSGGWATEAFF
TRBV25-1,once,12,NA,TRBJ1-1,TGTGCCAGCGGAGATAGACAGGCTGAAGCTTTCTTT,CASGDRQAEAFF
TRBV25-1,few,13,TRBD1,TRBJ1-1,TGTGCCAGCAGTGCCATAGGGACAGCTGAAGCTTTCTTT,CASSAIGTAEAFF
TRBV28,NA,14,TRBD1,TRBJ2-1,TGTGCCAGCAGTCCTCCGGGACAGAACAATGAGCAGTTCTTC,CASSPPGQNNEQFF
TRBV4-1,few,15,NA,TRBJ1-6,TGCGCCAGCAGCCAAGAACAGGGATATGCGTCACCCCTCCACTTT,CASSQEQGYASPLHF
TRBV28,NA,14,NA,TRBJ1-3,TGTGCCAGCAGCCCCGGTCGCTCTGGAAACACCATATATTTT,CASSPGRSGNTIYF
TRBV6-2/TRBV6-3,few,17,TRBD2,TRBJ2-1,TGTGCCAGCAGTTACTCGCTGACTAGCGGGGGGGCCGATGAGCAGTTCTTC,CASSYSLTSGGADEQFF
TRBV9,NA,13,NA,TRBJ1-1,TGTGCCAGCAGCGTAATGGGGAACACTGAAGCTTTCTTT,CASSVMGNTEAFF
TRBV12-3/TRBV12-4,NA,14,TRBD2,TRBJ2-1,TGTGCCAGCAGCTTAGCGGGGGGGCGGGATGAGCAGTTCTTC,CASSLAGGRDEQFF
TRBV4-2,NA,17,TRBD1,TRBJ1-1,TGTGCCAGCAGCCACCCCGGGACAGGGGGATTGAACACTGAAGCTTTCTTT,CASSHPGTGGLNTEAFF
TRBV10-3,few,15,TRBD2,TRBJ2-1,TGTGCCATCAGCCCTGGGGGGACTAGCGGCCTTGAGCAGTTCTTC,CAISPGGTSGLEQFF
TRBV4-1,few,13,NA,TRBJ2-3,TGCGCCAGCAGCCAAGCGATCGGAGATACGCAGTATTTT,CASSQAIGDTQYF
TRBV27,NA,15,NA,TRBJ2-1,TGTGCCAGCAGCCGGACCGGGACATTTTACAATGAGCAGTTCTTC,CASSRTGTFYNEQFF
TRBV27,few,14,NA,TRBJ2-2,TGTGCCAGCAGTTTTGAGGGGAACACCGGGGAGCTGTTTTTT,CASSFEGNTGELFF
TRBV5-5,NA,16,NA,TRBJ1-4,TGTGCCAGCAGCTTGGAGAGGGGGGGGCGCGTTGAAAAACTGTTTTTT,CASSLERGGRVEKLFF
TRBV28,many,16,TRBD1,TRBJ2-3,TGTGCCAGCAGTGGTACCGGGACAGCTAGCACAGATACGCAGTATTTT,CASSGTGTASTDTQYF
TRBV4-1,many,10,NA,TRBJ2-5,TGCGCCAGCAGGATTGGGACCCAGTACTTC,CASRIGTQYF
TRBV12-3/TRBV12-4,many,17,TRBD2,TRBJ2-3,TGTGCCAGCAGTTTGGGGCTAGCGGGGGGACCCACAGATACGCAGTATTTT,CASSLGLAGGPTDTQYF
TRBV15,few,17,TRBD2,TRBJ2-7,TGTGCCACCAGAGCCGGACTAGCGGGGGGGATCCGGTACGAGCAGTACTTC,CATRAGLAGGIRYEQYF
TRBV7-9,NA,12,NA,TRBJ2-7,TGTGCCGGCAGGGGCCTTAGGAACGAGCAGTACTTC,CAGRGLRNEQYF
TRBV19,NA,12,NA,TRBJ1-2,TGTGCCAGTATGGACGAGGACTATGGCTACACCTTC,CASMDEDYGYTF
TRBV27,few,14,TRBD2,TRBJ2-1,TGTGCCAGCAGGACTAGCGGGGACTACAATGAGCAGTTCTTC,CASRTSGDYNEQFF
TRBV19,NA,14,TRBD1,TRBJ1-5,TGTGCCAGTAGCATGGGGGACAGGGGTCAGCCCCAGCATTTT,CASSMGDRGQPQHF
TRBV7-6,NA,17,TRBD2,TRBJ2-3,TGTGCCAGCAGCCCGGGACTAGCGGGGGTTCTCACAGATACGCAGTATTTT,CASSPGLAGVLTDTQYF
TRBV12-3/TRBV12-4,NA,14,NA,TRBJ2-3,TGTGCCAGCAGTTTGTCGGGGGCGGCAGATACGCAGTATTTT,CASSLSGAADTQYF
TRBV19,NA,14,NA,TRBJ1-5,TGTGCCAGTAGACGGGGGCAATTCAATCAGCCCCAGCATTTT,CASRRGQFNQPQHF